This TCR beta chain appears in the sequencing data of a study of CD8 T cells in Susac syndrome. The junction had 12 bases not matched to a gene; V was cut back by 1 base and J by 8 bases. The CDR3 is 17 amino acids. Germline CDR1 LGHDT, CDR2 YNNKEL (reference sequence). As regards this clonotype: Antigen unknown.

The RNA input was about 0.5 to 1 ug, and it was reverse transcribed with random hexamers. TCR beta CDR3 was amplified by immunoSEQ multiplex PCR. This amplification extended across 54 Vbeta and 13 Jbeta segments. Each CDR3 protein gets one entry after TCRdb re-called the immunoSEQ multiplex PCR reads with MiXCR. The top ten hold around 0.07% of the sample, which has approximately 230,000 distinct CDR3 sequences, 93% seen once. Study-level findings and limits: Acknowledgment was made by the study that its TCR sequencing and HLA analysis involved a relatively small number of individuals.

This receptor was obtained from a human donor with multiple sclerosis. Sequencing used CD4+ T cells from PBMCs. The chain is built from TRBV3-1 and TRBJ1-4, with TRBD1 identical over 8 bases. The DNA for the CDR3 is TGTGCCAGCAGCCAAGCCAGGCACAGGGGGATTGGAGAAAAACTGTTTTTT. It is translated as CASSQARHRGIGEKLFF.